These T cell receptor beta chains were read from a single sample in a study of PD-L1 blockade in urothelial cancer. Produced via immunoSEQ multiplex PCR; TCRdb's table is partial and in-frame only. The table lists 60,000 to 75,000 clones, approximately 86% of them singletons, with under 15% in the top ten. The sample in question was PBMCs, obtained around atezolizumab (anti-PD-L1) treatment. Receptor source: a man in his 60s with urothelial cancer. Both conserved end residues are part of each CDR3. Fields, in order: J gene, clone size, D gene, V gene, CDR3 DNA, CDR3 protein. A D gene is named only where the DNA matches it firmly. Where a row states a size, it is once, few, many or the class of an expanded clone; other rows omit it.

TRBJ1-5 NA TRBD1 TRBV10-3 TGTGCCATCAGAGAGGGGACAGGAGAAAATCAGCCCCAGCATTTT CAIREGTGENQPQHF
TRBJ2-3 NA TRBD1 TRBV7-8 TGTGCCAGCAGCGAAATCCGGGACAGGGTAGTGAATACGCAGTATTTT CASSEIRDRVVNTQYF
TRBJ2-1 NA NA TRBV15 TGTGCCACCAGCAGAGACGGACAGTACTACAATGAGCAGTTCTTC CATSRDGQYYNEQFF
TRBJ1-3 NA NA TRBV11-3 TGTGCCAGCAGCTACCGACAGTTTATATCTGGAAACACCATATATTTT CASSYRQFISGNTIYF
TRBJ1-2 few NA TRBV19 TGTGCCAGTAGTATTCGGGGGGCGGACTATGGCTACACCTTC CASSIRGADYGYTF
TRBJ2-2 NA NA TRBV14 TGTGCCAGCAGCCTCTATACGAACACCGGGGAGCTGTTTTTT CASSLYTNTGELFF
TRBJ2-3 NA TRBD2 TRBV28 TGTGCCAGCAGTTTGGGGACTATTCTAAAGCCAGATACGCAGTATTTT CASSLGTILKPDTQYF
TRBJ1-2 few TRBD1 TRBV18 TGTGCCAGCTCACCAGGGACAGGGAATGGCTACACCTTC CASSPGTGNGYTF
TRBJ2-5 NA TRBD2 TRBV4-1 TGCGCCAGCAGCCAAGGGGCGGGGGTAGGGGAGACCCAGTACTTC CASSQGAGVGETQYF
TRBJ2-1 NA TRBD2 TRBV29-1 TGCAGCGTTGAGTCAATAGCGGGGGGGCGGGCCAATGAGCAGTTCTTC CSVESIAGGRANEQFF
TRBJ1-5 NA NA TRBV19 TGTGCCAGTAGTATAAGACAGAATCAGCCCCAGCATTTT CASSIRQNQPQHF
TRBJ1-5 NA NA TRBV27 TGTGCCAGCAGTTTACGCAGACTCGGTCAGCCCCAGCATTTT CASSLRRLGQPQHF
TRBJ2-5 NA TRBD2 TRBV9 TGTGCCAGCAGCGTAGAACCGCGCGGCGGGGGGGCCCGGGAGACCCAGTACTTC CASSVEPRGGGARETQYF
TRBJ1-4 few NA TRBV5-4 TGTGCCAGCAGCTTGGGCGGGAAAGCCGGTAATGAAAAACTGTTTTTT CASSLGGKAGNEKLFF
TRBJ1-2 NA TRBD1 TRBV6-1 TGTGCCAGCAGTGAAGCGTCCAGGACAGGCTACTATGGCTACACCTTC CASSEASRTGYYGYTF
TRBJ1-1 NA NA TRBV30 TGTGCCTGGAGTGCTACAGAGAACACTGAAGCTTTCTTT CAWSATENTEAFF